The T cell receptor (beta chain) under discussion was sequenced for a study of vaccination and CD4 T cells after COVID-19. About the research overall: With a range of 35 to 161, the median interval from diagnosis to drawing post-COVID samples was 100 to 110 days. Samples after vaccination came a median approximately 73 days past dose two, ranging 14 to 241.

V shed 6 bases, J shed 7 bases, and the junction held 9 bases outside the gene matches. CDR1 is ENHRY, CDR2 SYGVKD, per germline. This CDR3 has 14 residues. The assay that was used to sequence DNA from cultured CD4+ T cells was the Oncomine TCR Beta short-read assay. TCRdb fed the PCR reads into MiXCR, producing one record per CDR3 protein. The sample has some 17,000 distinct CDR3 sequences, 43% seen once. Regarding this clonotype: The antigen remains undetermined.

Indicated treatment: approximately 9-day PBMC culture with coronavirus spike peptide pools or control peptides (ViraFEST assay). Antigen-specific T cells were expanded with peptide pools by ViraFEST, and TCRs were then sequenced. PBMC cultures, at over 1.5 million cells per well, received roughly 10 IU/ml IL-2 and around 11 ug/ml peptide pools. The sequence came from a human donor who had recovered from COVID-19. The input for sequencing was CD4+ T cells from blood, cultured in vitro, taken after SARS-CoV-2 vaccination. The V call is TRBV10-3, the J call TRBJ2-7; 10 nucleotides agree with TRBD2. CDR3 in amino acids: CAIRTGLATLEQYF. CDR3 bases: TGTGCCATCAGGACGGGACTAGCGACGTTGGAGCAGTACTTC.